The sample holds a few counts of the clone carrying this T cell receptor beta chain. Antigen specificity is unknown. Germline lookup yields CDR1 SGDLS and CDR2 YYNGEE. The ends were cut back, 9 bases at V and 1 base at J, with 5 bases in the middle. This CDR3 comprises 10 residues. Every donor was a healthy Caucasian. The data were taken from a study of identical twins. Findings and limits, study-wide: For monozygotic twins, models underestimated out-of-frame TCR alpha sharing. Beta out-of-frame sequences showed weaker excess sharing between twins. Shared out-of-frame alpha sequences (those common to twins) showed excess low generation probability.

Via MiXCR, TCRdb re-called the 5' RACE reads, giving one row per CDR3 protein. This table has under 250,000 distinct CDR3 sequences, approximately 6.8% appearing once. The same sample was also studied in work on yellow fever vaccine responses in identical twins.

The receptor was isolated from a woman aged 18-29 years in good health. V gene TRBV9 combines with J gene TRBJ2-7; D is uncertain. Material: CD8+ T cells sorted from blood. The CDR3 DNA follows: TGTGCCACTCCGTCCTACGAGCAGTACGTC. It encodes CATPSYEQYV.